These T cell receptor beta chains were read from a single sample in a study of blood T cell repertoires in COVID-19. The method was immunoSEQ multiplex PCR; TCRdb's version includes in-frame clones alone and lacks a portion of them. The sample has 200,000 or so clones, approximately 81% seen once. The sample taken for sequencing was peripheral blood. The receptors were sampled from a man aged 45 to 65 who had recovered from COVID-19. The CDR3 runs from the conserved cysteine through the conserved F or W. D genes are given only for firm matches. Size is omitted from some rows. Given values are once, few, many or a class for expanded clones.

clone_size d_call j_call v_call cdr3_aa cdr3_nt
few . TRBJ2-7 TRBV7-6 CASSKTPGNYEQYF TGTGCCAGCAGCAAAACCCCGGGAAACTACGAGCAGTACTTC
. TRBD2 TRBJ2-2 TRBV6-6 CASSRRGGLAGTGELFF TGTGCCAGCAGTCGACGGGGTGGACTAGCGGGCACCGGGGAGCTGTTTTTT
few TRBD1 TRBJ2-7 TRBV19 CASSSDRGPREQYF TGTGCCAGTAGTTCGGACAGGGGGCCGAGGGAGCAGTACTTC
. TRBD1 TRBJ2-5 TRBV14 CASSPGTGPQTQYF TGTGCCAGCAGCCCGGGGACAGGCCCACAGACCCAGTACTTC
. TRBD2 TRBJ2-3 TRBV27 CASSVMTSGTSLFGDTQYF TGTGCCAGCAGTGTTATGACCTCCGGGACTAGCTTATTCGGAGATACGCAGTATTTT
. . TRBJ1-1 TRBV18 CASSPSGDTEAFF TGTGCCAGCTCACCATCGGGGGACACTGAAGCTTTCTTT
. TRBD1 TRBJ2-1 TRBV3-1/TRBV3-2 CASSGLGGQTYNEQFF TGTGCCAGCAGCGGTCTTGGGGGACAGACCTACAATGAGCAGTTCTTC
once . TRBJ2-5 TRBV7-9 CASSSPGGETQYF TGTGCCAGCAGCTCCCCCGGAGGTGAGACCCAGTACTTC
. TRBD2 TRBJ2-2 TRBV9 CASSVDPGRAAGELFF TGTGCCAGCAGCGTAGATCCCGGGAGGGCCGCCGGGGAGCTGTTTTTT
. . TRBJ2-7 TRBV7-7 CASSLGVSYEQYF TGTGCCAGCAGTCTAGGGGTGTCCTACGAGCAGTACTTC
. . TRBJ1-1 TRBV27 CASGGAGTEAFF TGTGCCAGCGGTGGGGCTGGAACTGAAGCTTTCTTT
. TRBD2 TRBJ2-7 TRBV10-3 CAIRARDYGEQYF TGTGCCATCAGAGCCCGGGACTATGGGGAGCAGTACTTC
. TRBD1 TRBJ2-2 TRBV24-1 CATSEPSGSQGALSNTGELFF TGTGCCACCAGTGAACCGTCAGGTAGTCAGGGGGCCCTTTCCAACACCGGGGAGCTGTTTTTT
few . TRBJ1-2 TRBV5-6 CASSPPIAWGRGYGYTF TGTGCCAGCAGCCCTCCGATAGCTTGGGGGCGCGGCTATGGCTACACCTTC
few . TRBJ2-1 TRBV3-1/TRBV3-2 CASSQEFSVGEQFF TGTGCCAGCAGCCAAGAATTTAGCGTTGGTGAGCAGTTCTTC
. TRBD2 TRBJ2-3 TRBV28 CASSFQAGGPYRTDTQYF TGTGCCAGCAGTTTTCAAGCGGGAGGGCCATATCGCACAGATACGCAGTATTTT
few . TRBJ2-2 TRBV12-3/TRBV12-4 CASMAAGELFF TGTGCCAGCATGGCGGCCGGGGAGCTGTTTTTT
. . TRBJ2-3 TRBV4-1 CASSQATVSTDTQYF TGCGCCAGCAGCCAAGCGACAGTTAGCACAGATACGCAGTATTTT
. TRBD1 TRBJ1-5 TRBV28 CASSQLRQGGNQPQHF TGTGCCAGCAGCCAACTCCGACAGGGCGGCAATCAGCCCCAGCATTTT
. . TRBJ1-2 TRBV6-5 CASSYSTGATYYGYTF TGTGCCAGCAGTTACTCGACTGGGGCGACATACTATGGCTACACCTTC
few TRBD1 TRBJ1-2 TRBV7-2 CASSLALPTGGSDYTF TGTGCCAGCAGCTTAGCCCTTCCGACAGGGGGCTCTGACTACACCTTC
. TRBD2 TRBJ2-5 TRBV11-3 CASSLGGLAGAAQETQYF TGTGCCAGCAGCTTAGGGGGACTAGCGGGAGCAGCTCAAGAGACCCAGTACTTC
. . TRBJ2-1 TRBV19 CASSGRDNEQFF TGTGCCAGTAGTGGCCGGGACAATGAGCAGTTCTTC
. . TRBJ2-7 TRBV2 CASSEGGAGRRGQYF TGTGCCAGCAGTGAAGGCGGGGCGGGGCGGCGCGGGCAGTACTTC
. TRBD2 TRBJ2-1 TRBV10-1 CASSESRGRAWNEQFF TGCGCCAGCAGTGAGTCCCGAGGGAGGGCTTGGAATGAGCAGTTCTTC
. TRBD1 TRBJ1-5 TRBV3-1/TRBV3-2 CASSPGQGVSGNQPQHF TGTGCCAGCAGCCCGGGACAGGGTGTGAGTGGCAATCAGCCCCAGCATTTT
. . TRBJ2-7 TRBV5-1 CASSLQSGAASYEQYF TGCGCCAGCAGCTTGCAATCGGGAGCCGCCTCCTACGAGCAGTACTTC
. TRBD2 TRBJ2-1 TRBV7-2 CASSLVGTSSHEQFF TGTGCCAGCAGCTTAGTGGGGACTAGCAGCCATGAGCAGTTCTTC
. TRBD1 TRBJ1-1 TRBV2 CASSTGGNPNTEAFF TGTGCCAGCAGTACAGGGGGCAACCCGAACACTGAAGCTTTCTTT
. TRBD1 TRBJ2-3 TRBV5-4 CASSYPTGGTDTQYF TGTGCCAGCAGCTACCCGACAGGGGGCACAGATACGCAGTATTTT
. TRBD2 TRBJ2-3 TRBV10-1 CASSALAASTDTQYF TGCGCCAGCAGTGCACTAGCGGCTAGCACAGATACGCAGTATTTT
. TRBD1 TRBJ1-2 TRBV11-2 CASSLGRDRGFRGYTF TGTGCCAGCAGCTTAGGCAGGGACAGGGGGTTTAGAGGCTACACCTTC
. . TRBJ2-7 TRBV28 CASATTAGQPYEQYF TGTGCCAGCGCTACTACGGCTGGTCAGCCCTACGAGCAGTACTTC
. . TRBJ1-1 TRBV30 CAGRMNTEAFF TGTGCCGGGCGCATGAACACTGAAGCTTTCTTT
. . TRBJ1-1 TRBV7-8 CASSFGRGTEAFF TGTGCCAGCAGCTTCGGTAGAGGCACTGAAGCTTTCTTT
. . TRBJ1-3 TRBV11-3 CASSPQPGSGNTIYF TGTGCCAGCAGCCCCCAGCCGGGCTCTGGAAACACCATATATTTT
. . TRBJ1-1 TRBV28 CASTLRGRMGTEAFF TGTGCCAGCACCCTCAGGGGACGGATGGGAACTGAAGCTTTCTTT
. . TRBJ1-1 TRBV5-4 CASSGATRNTEAFF TGTGCCAGCAGCGGGGCGACACGGAACACTGAAGCTTTCTTT
few . TRBJ2-2 TRBV4-2 CASSQGLATGELFF TGTGCCAGCAGCCAAGGCCTTGCGACCGGGGAGCTGTTTTTT
few TRBD2 TRBJ2-1 TRBV28 CASRGLAGDDPHYNEQFF TGTGCCAGCAGGGGACTAGCGGGGGACGATCCACATTACAATGAGCAGTTCTTC
once TRBD2 TRBJ2-1 TRBV19 CASGSTGLASNEQFF TGTGCCAGTGGAAGTACGGGACTAGCTAGCAATGAGCAGTTCTTC
. TRBD2 TRBJ2-1 TRBV28 CASSLLAGGPYNEQFF TGTGCCAGCAGCCTCCTAGCGGGAGGGCCTTACAATGAGCAGTTCTTC
. . TRBJ2-1 TRBV12-3/TRBV12-4 CASGGGSYNEQFF TGTGCCAGCGGGGGCGGCTCCTACAATGAGCAGTTCTTC
once . TRBJ1-4 TRBV30 CAWSGGGITKLFF TGTGCCTGGAGTGGAGGGGGAATTACGAAACTGTTTTTT
. TRBD1 TRBJ2-7 TRBV28 CASRTTGTGLRYEQYF TGTGCCAGCAGGACGACCGGGACAGGGTTAAGGTACGAGCAGTACTTC
. TRBD1 TRBJ1-1 TRBV2 CASSPRGQGTEAFF TGTGCCAGCAGCCCTCGGGGACAGGGCACTGAAGCTTTCTTT
. TRBD2 TRBJ2-7 TRBV27 CASSPAGTSGYSYEQYF TGTGCCAGCAGTCCAGCGGGGACTAGCGGCTACTCCTACGAGCAGTACTTC
. . TRBJ2-4 TRBV15 CATSRPSAKNIQYF TGTGCCACCAGCAGGCCGAGCGCCAAAAACATTCAGTACTTC
. . TRBJ2-5 TRBV6-5 CASSRTQGRSETQYF TGTGCCAGCAGCCGTACACAGGGGAGGTCGGAGACCCAGTACTTC
few . TRBJ2-5 TRBV2 CASSELQSQETQYF TGTGCCAGCAGTGAACTACAGTCTCAAGAGACCCAGTACTTC
. TRBD2 TRBJ2-5 TRBV5-4 CASSSLAGPKTQYF TGTGCCAGCAGCTCTCTAGCGGGACCGAAGACCCAGTACTTC
. TRBD1 TRBJ1-1 TRBV2 CASSEKRGRNTEAFF TGTGCCAGCAGTGAAAAGAGGGGGCGCAACACTGAAGCTTTCTTT
. TRBD2 TRBJ2-7 TRBV19 CASSIDPSGRQYEQYF TGTGCCAGTAGTATAGATCCCAGCGGGAGGCAATACGAGCAGTACTTC
. . TRBJ1-5 TRBV6-5 CASMEAGNQPQHF TGTGCCAGCATGGAGGCGGGAAATCAGCCCCAGCATTTT
. TRBD2 TRBJ2-1 TRBV6-4 CASSDRAGRGNEQFF TGTGCCAGCAGTGATCGAGCGGGGAGGGGCAATGAGCAGTTCTTC
. TRBD1 TRBJ2-5 TRBV9 CASRKPGQGKETQYF TGTGCCAGCAGGAAACCGGGACAGGGTAAAGAGACCCAGTACTTC
once TRBD2 TRBJ2-2 TRBV10-3 CAISGGSGRPTGELFF TGTGCCATCAGTGGGGGTAGCGGGAGGCCCACCGGGGAGCTGTTTTTT